This TCR beta chain was recovered during a study of neurological immune-mediated disorders. Synthesis of cDNA was carried out by template-switch 5'RACE. The reaction used 10-nucleotide random UMIs. A single record per CDR3 protein comes from TCRdb applying MiXCR to the 5' RACE reads. The table shows about 59,000 distinct CDR3 sequences, with less than 25% occurring only once. Trimming took 7 bases from V and 5 from J, leaving 12 bases between them. CDR3 length: 12 residues. Germline values: CDR1 SGHRS, CDR2 YFSETQ. In this sample, this clonotype turned up once. Time point reported: technical triplicate 2.

The sample was PBMCs. The gene calls are TRBV5-1 and TRBJ2-5; D may correspond to TRBD1 or TRBD2 (5 bases each). This receptor was taken from a man aged 60-69 years with HTLV-1-associated myelopathy (HAM/TSP). This CDR3 reads CASPGRVETQYF. CDR3 nucleotides: TGCGCCAGCCCGGGACGGGTGGAGACCCAGTACTTC.